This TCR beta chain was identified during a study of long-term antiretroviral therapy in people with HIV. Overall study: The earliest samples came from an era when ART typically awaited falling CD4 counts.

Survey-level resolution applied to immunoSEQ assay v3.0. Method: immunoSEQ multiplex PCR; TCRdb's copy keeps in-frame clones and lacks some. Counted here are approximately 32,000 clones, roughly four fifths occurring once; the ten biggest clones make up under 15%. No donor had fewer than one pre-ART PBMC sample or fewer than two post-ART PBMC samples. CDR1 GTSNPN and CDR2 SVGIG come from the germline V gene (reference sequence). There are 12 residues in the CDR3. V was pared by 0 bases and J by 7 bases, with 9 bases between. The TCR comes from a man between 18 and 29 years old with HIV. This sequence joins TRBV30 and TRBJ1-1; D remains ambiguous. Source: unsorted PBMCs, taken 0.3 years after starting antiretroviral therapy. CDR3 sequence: CAWSVEGGEAFF. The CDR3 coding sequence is TGTGCCTGGAGTGTCGAGGGCGGTGAAGCTTTCTTT.